This TCR beta chain was found in a study of cytomegalovirus exposure and HLA in healthy donors. General observations from the study: For cytomegalovirus status, the classifier reportedly gave diagnoses with high specificity and sensitivity. Specificity for CMV antigens was confirmed in vitro for a few of the CMV-associated chains.

The method was immunoSEQ multiplex PCR; TCRdb's version includes in-frame clones alone and lacks a portion of them. The sample yields 150,000 to 200,000 clones, 86% seen once. Of note for this clone: What it recognizes is unknown.

The receptor's source is a young woman in good health and CMV-seronegative. Sequencing was carried out using PBMCs.

As DNA, the CDR3 is TGTGCCTGGACGAGGACAGGGACAAACATTCAGTACTTC. Translation: CAWTRTGTNIQYF. The chain uses TRBV30 and TRBJ2-4; TRBD1 aligns across 8 bases. Losses at the gene ends were 4 bases for V and 6 bases for J; bases not matched to a gene: 5. Looked up from germline, CDR1 is GTSNPN and CDR2 is SVGIG (reference sequence). The length of the CDR3 is 13 residues.